What follows describes a single T cell receptor (beta chain). Its target is not known. The sample comes from a study of T cell repertoires in cytomegalovirus infection. Overall study: Alongside well-studied HLA-B-restricted CMV epitopes, recently identified HLA-C-restricted CMV epitopes were also used. Both a matching HLA type and CMV infection were indicated by public TCR beta signatures. Study results and caveats: There were carriers of CMV plus the relevant HLA, and cumulative public TCR beta family frequency identified them. Predominance within the ex vivo response was attributable to HLA-C-restricted CMV-specific TCR beta clonotypes.

TCRdb passed the reads through MiXCR, listing each CDR3 protein once. The data contain fewer than 850,000 distinct CDR3 sequences, 25% to 30% of them seen just once; the ten biggest clones take up approximately 14%. V was pared by 2 bases and J by 4 bases, with 18 bases between. The germline V gene has CDR1 DFQATT and CDR2 SNEGSKA (reference sequence). There are 16 residues in the CDR3. The chain employs TRBV20-1 and TRBJ1-3; D unresolved. Sequencing used cultured CD8+ T cells from PBMCs, obtained from culture after CMV antigen stimulation. The receptor's source is a human donor in good health (CMV status not recorded). Some clones in this sample may be carry-over from other donors' samples. The CDR3 DNA reads TGCAGTGCTAGATCTTTGGAATCGGGGTCGGGAAACACCATATATTTT. It yields the protein CSARSLESGSGNTIYF.